Reported below is one T cell receptor beta chain. The assay was immunoSEQ multiplex PCR, and TCRdb's table has in-frame clones only and misses some. The profile covers 28,000 or so clones, with about nine tenths appearing a single time and 7.5% to 8.5% taken by the ten largest. The sample originates from a study of T cell changes during pregnancy in multiple sclerosis. Sequencing used CD8+ T cells from peripheral blood mononuclear cells, obtained in the second trimester of pregnancy. The sequence was obtained from a female donor with multiple sclerosis, enrolled in a pregnancy study.

The CDR3 sequence is CASSLSREGGSFSDTQYF. DNA for the CDR3: TGCGCCAGCAGCTTGTCCAGGGAGGGCGGATCCTTTAGTGATACGCAGTATTTT. The V gene is TRBV5-1, the J gene TRBJ2-3, with 7 nucleotides matching TRBD2. This CDR3 contains 18 residues. Trimming removed 1 base from V and 6 bases from J; junction bases left unmatched: 17. Germline CDR1 is SGHRS and CDR2 is YFSETQ.